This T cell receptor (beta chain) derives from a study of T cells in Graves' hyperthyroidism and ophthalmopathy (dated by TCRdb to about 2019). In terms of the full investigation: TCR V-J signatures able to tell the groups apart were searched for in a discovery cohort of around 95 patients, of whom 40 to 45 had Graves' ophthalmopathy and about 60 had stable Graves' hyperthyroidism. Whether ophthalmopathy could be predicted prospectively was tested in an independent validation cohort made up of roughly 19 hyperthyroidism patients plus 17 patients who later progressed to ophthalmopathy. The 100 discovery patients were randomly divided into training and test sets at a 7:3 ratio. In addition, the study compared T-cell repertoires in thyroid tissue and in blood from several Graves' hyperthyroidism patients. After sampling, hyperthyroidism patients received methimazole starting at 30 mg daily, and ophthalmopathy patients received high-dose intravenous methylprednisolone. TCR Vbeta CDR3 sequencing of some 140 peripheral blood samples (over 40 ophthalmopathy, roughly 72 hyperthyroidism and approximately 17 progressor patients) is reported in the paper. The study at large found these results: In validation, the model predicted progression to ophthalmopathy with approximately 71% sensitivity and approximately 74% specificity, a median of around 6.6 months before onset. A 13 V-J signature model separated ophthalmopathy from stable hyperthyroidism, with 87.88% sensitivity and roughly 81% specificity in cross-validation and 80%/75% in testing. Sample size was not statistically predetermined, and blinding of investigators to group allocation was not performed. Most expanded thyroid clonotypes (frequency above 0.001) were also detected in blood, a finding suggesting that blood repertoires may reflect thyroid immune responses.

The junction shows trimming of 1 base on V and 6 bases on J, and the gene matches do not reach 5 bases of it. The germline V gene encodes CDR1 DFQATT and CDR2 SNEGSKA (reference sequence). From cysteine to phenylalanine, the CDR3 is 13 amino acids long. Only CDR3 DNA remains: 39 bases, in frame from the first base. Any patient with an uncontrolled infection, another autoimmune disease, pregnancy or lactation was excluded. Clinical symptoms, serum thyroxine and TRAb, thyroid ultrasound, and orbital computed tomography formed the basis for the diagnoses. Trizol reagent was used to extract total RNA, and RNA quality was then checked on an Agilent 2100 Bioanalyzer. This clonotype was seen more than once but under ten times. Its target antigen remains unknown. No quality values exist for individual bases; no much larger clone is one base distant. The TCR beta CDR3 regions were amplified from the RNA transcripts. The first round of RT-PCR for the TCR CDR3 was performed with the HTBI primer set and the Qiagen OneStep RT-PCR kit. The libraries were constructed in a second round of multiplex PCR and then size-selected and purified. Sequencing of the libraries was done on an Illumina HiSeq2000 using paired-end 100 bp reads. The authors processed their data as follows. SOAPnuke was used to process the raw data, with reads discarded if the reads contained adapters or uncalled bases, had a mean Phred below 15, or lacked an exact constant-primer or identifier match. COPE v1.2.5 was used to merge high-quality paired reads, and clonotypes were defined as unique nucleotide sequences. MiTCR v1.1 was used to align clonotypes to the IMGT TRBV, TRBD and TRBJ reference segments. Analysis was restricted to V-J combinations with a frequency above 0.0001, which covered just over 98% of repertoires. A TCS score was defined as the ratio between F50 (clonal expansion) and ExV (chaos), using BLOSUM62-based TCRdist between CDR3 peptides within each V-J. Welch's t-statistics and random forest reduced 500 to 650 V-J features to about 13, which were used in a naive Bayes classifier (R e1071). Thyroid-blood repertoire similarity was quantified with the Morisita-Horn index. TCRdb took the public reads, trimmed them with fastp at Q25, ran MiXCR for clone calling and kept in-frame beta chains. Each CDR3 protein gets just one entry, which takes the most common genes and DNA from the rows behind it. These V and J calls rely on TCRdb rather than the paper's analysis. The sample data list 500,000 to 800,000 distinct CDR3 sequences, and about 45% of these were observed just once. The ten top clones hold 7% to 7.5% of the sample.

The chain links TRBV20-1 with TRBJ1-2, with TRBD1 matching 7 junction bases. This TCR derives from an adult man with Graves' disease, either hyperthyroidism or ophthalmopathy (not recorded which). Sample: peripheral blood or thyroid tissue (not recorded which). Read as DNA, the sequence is TGCAGTGCTAGAGGGCAGGGGGATCATGGCTACACCTTC. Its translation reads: CSARGQGDHGYTF.